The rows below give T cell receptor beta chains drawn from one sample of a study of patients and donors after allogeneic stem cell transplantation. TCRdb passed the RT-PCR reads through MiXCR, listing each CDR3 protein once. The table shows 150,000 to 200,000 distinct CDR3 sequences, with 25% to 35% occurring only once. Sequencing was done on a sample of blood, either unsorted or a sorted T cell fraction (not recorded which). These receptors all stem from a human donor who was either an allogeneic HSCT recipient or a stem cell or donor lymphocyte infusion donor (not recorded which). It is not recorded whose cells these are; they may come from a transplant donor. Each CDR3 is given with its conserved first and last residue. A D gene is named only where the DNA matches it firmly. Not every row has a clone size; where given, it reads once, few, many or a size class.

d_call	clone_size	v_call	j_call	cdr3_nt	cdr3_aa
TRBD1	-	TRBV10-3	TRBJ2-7	TGTGCCATCACAGGGACAGCCCCGGCCTACGAGCAGTACTTC	CAITGTAPAYEQYF
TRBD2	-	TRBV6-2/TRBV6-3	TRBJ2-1	TGTGCCAGCAGTTACTCGAAGTCGGGCTTCCCTAGCGGGAGGACCTACAATGAGCAGTTCTTC	CASSYSKSGFPSGRTYNEQFF
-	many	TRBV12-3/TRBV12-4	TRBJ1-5	TGTGCCAGCAGTCCCCAGGGGCCCGGACAGCCCCAGCATTTT	CASSPQGPGQPQHF
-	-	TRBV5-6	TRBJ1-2	TGTGCCAGCAGCTTGTCGGCCGTCTTCTTCGGCTACACCTTC	CASSLSAVFFGYTF
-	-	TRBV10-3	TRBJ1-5	TGTGCCATCAGTGGCCCCGGGAATCAGCCCCAGCATTTT	CAISGPGNQPQHF
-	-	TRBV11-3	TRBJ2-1	TGTGCCAGCAGCCTCCGGGCCTACTCCTACAATGAGCAGTTCTTC	CASSLRAYSYNEQFF
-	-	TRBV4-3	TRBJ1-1	TGCGCCAGCAGCCTCCAAGGGTATATAGTGGGCACTGAAGCTTTCTTT	CASSLQGYIVGTEAFF
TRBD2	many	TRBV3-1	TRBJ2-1	TGTGCCAGCAGCCAAGTTTGGACTAGCGGGAGAAAGGGTGAGCAGTTCTTC	CASSQVWTSGRKGEQFF
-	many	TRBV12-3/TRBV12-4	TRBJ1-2	TGTGCCAGCAGTGGGGGGATCCTTGAGTATGGCTACACCTTC	CASSGGILEYGYTF
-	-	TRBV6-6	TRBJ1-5	TGTGCCAGCAGTTACCCCTACAGGACCAATCAGCCCCAGCATTTT	CASSYPYRTNQPQHF
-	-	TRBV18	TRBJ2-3	TGTGCCAGCTCCCTCCCCACGACCTCCACAGATACGCAGTATTTT	CASSLPTTSTDTQYF
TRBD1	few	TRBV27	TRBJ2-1	TGTGCCAGCAGTTTCGACAGGGACGACAATGAGCAGTTCTTC	CASSFDRDDNEQFF
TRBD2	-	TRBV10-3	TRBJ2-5	TGTGCCATCTCTACTAGCGGGCTCCAAGAGACCCAGTACTTC	CAISTSGLQETQYF
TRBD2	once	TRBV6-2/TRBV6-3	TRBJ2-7	TGTGCCAGCAGGACCGTTAGCGGGAGGGACTACGAGCAGTACTTC	CASRTVSGRDYEQYF
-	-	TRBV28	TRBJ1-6	TGTGCCAGCAGAGCCAGGGATCGGCATTCACCCCTCCACTTT	CASRARDRHSPLHF
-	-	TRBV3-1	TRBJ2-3	TGTGCCAGCAGCCAAGGAATCCGCGGGGATACGCAGTATTTT	CASSQGIRGDTQYF
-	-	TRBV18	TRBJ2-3	TGTGCCAGCGATTCAACAGGGATAACGCAGTATTTT	CASDSTGITQYF
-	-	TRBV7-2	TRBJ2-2	TGTGCCAGCAGCTTAGTCCGGGAAAACGGGGAGCTGTTTTTT	CASSLVRENGELFF
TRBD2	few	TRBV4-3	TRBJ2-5	TGCGCCAGCAGCCCGGGACTAGCGGGAAGAGAGACCCAGTACTTC	CASSPGLAGRETQYF
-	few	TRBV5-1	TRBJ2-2	TGCGCCAGCAGCTTAAGGAGGGTTACGAACACCGGGGAGCTGTTTTTT	CASSLRRVTNTGELFF
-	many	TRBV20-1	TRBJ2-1	TGCAGTGCTCCCCGCCCTGTTCCTAATGAGCAGTTCTTC	CSAPRPVPNEQFF
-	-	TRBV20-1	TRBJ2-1	TGCAGTGCTACCCAAAGATGGCGGGGTTCCTACAATGAGCAGTTCTTC	CSATQRWRGSYNEQFF
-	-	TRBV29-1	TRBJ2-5	TGCAGCGCACCGGGACATTTACAAGAGACCCAGTACTTC	CSAPGHLQETQYF
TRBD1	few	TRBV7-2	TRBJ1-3	TGTGCCAGCACCCGGGACAGGTTCTCTGGAAACACCATATATTTT	CASTRDRFSGNTIYF
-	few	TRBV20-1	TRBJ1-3	TGCAGTGCCCGAGCCGGGTTCAACTCTGGAAACACCATATATTTT	CSARAGFNSGNTIYF
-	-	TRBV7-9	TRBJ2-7	TGTGCCAGCAGCCCCTTGGGCACAACCTACGAGCAGTACTTC	CASSPLGTTYEQYF
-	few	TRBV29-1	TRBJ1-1	TGCAGCGTTGCCCGGCGTAGGGGCACTGAAGCTTTCTTT	CSVARRRGTEAFF
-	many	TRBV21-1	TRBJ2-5	TGTGCCAGCAGCATCGGGTACTTC	CASSIGYF
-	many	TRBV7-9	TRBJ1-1	TGTGCCAGCAGCTCCCCCCTCGGCGACACTGAAGCTTTCTTT	CASSSPLGDTEAFF
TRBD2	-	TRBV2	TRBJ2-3	TGTGCCAGCGGACTAGCGGTCAGCACAGATACGCAGTATTTT	CASGLAVSTDTQYF
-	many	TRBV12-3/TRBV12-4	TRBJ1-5	TGTGCCAGCAGTTTCTTGGGGGGGAGTCAGCCCCAGCATTTT	CASSFLGGSQPQHF
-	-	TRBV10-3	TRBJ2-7	TGTGCCATCAGTTGGGGGACCAGCTACGAGCAGTACTTC	CAISWGTSYEQYF
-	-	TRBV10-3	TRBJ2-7	TGTGCCATCAGTGGGCTCCGCTACGAGCAGTACTTC	CAISGLRYEQYF
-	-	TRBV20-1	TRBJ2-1	TGCAGTGCTGGTAGGGGCTACAATGAGCAGTTCTTC	CSAGRGYNEQFF
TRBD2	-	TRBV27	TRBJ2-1	TGTGCCAGCAGTTTAGCTAGCGGGTACCACAATGAGCAGTTCTTC	CASSLASGYHNEQFF
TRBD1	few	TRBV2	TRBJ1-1	TGTGCCAGCAGTATACCAGGGGGCCCCCGGAACACTGAAGCTTTCTTT	CASSIPGGPRNTEAFF
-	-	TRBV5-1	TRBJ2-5	TGCGCCAGCAGCCGACTCCAAGAGACCCAGTACTTC	CASSRLQETQYF
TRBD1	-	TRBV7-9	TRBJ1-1	TGTGCCAGCAGCCCCCAGGGACAGGGGAGGGGTGAAGCTTTCTTT	CASSPQGQGRGEAFF
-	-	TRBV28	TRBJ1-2	TGTGCCAGCAAAGCAGGGTCCGTGATTGTCTATGGCTACACCTTC	CASKAGSVIVYGYTF
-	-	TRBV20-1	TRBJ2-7	TGCAGTGCTAGAGACCCTCCGGCGGTAGCCTACGAGCAGTACTTC	CSARDPPAVAYEQYF
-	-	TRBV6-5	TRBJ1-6	TGTGCCAGCAGTTATGCAACAGGAGATAATTCACCCCTCCACTTT	CASSYATGDNSPLHF
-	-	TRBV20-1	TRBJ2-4	TGCAGTGCCTCGAGGAGCCAAAACATTCAGTACTTC	CSASRSQNIQYF
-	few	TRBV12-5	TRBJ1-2	TGTGCTAGTGGTTTGGGCAGACAGCGCTATGGCTACACCTTC	CASGLGRQRYGYTF
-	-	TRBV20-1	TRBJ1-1	TGCAGCAAGGGGGGTATGAACACTGAAGCTTTCTTT	CSKGGMNTEAFF
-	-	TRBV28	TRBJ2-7	TGTGCCAGCAATCCAGCCCCCGGGGCATACGAGCAGTACTTC	CASNPAPGAYEQYF
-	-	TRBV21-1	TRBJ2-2	TGTGCCAGCAGCAAAGAGGGGACTAGCGGGGAGAACACCGGGGAGCTGTTTTTT	CASSKEGTSGENTGELFF
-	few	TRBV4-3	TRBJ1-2	TGCGCCAGCAGCCACCGACAGGCCCTCTATGGCTACACCTTC	CASSHRQALYGYTF
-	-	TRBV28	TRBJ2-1	TGTGCCAGCAGTTTAATCGGTCTCCTCAATGAGCAGTTCTTC	CASSLIGLLNEQFF
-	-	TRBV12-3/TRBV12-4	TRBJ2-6	TGTGCCAGCAGCCCTCTACAATTCGCTGGGGCCAACGTCCTGACTTTC	CASSPLQFAGANVLTF
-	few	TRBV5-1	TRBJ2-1	TGCGCCAGCAGGAGTTCCTTTCACAATGAGCAGTTCTTC	CASRSSFHNEQFF
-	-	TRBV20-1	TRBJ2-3	TGCAGTGCCCGTCGACGCGTCACAGATACGCAGTATTTT	CSARRRVTDTQYF
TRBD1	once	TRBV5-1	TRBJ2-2	TGCGCCAGCAGCATGAGGACAGGCCTCGGGGAGCTGTTTTTT	CASSMRTGLGELFF
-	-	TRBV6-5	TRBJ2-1	TGTGCCAGCAGCCCTCAACTGGAGGGCCGACATGAGCAGTTCTTC	CASSPQLEGRHEQFF
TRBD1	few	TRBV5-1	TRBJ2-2	TGCGCCAGCAGCTTGCCCGGACAGGGGAAGACCGGGGAGCTGTTTTTT	CASSLPGQGKTGELFF
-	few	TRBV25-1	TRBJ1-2	TGTGCCAGCAGGATGGAATCTAACTATGGCTACACCTTC	CASRMESNYGYTF
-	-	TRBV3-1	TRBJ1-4	TGTGCCAGCAGCCAAGGAGGCACGGTTGGAAAACTGTTTTTT	CASSQGGTVGKLFF
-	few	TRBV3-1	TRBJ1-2	TGTGCCAGCAGCCTTGCAGGGGAAGGACCTAGGTATGGCTACACCTTC	CASSLAGEGPRYGYTF